Listed here are 29 T cell receptor beta chains from one sample, sequenced in a study of T-cell reconstitution after alpha-beta-depleted transplantation in children. The TCRbeta library was prepared with unique molecular identifiers. From the PCR reads, TCRdb called clonotypes with MiXCR, one entry per CDR3 protein. The sample shows about 400,000 distinct CDR3 sequences, approximately 20% of them seen only once. The sequencing here drew on PBMCs from the stem cell graft donor, taken from the stem cell graft. Receptor source: a human donor who donated a stem cell graft to a child with acute myeloid leukemia.

This clonotype occurred many times. CDR3: CASSLDRELETQYF. CDR3 coding DNA: TGTGCCAGCAGTTTGGACAGGGAATTGGAGACCCAGTACTTC. The chain is built from TRBV28 and TRBJ2-5; 8 bases are shared with TRBD1. V lost 3 bases, J lost 5 bases, and 5 bases stayed unmatched. Germline-derived CDR1 and CDR2 are MDHEN and SYDVKM. The CDR3 is 14 amino acids.

Only a few counts were recorded for this clonotype. This chain links TRBV24-1 with TRBJ2-2; the match to TRBD2 covers 8 bases. The CDR3 consists of 18 residues. Germline CDR1 KGHDR, CDR2 SFDVKD. The V segment lost 4 bases and the J segment 1 base; nucleotides outside the gene matches: 10. The CDR3 reads CATSDQIGREGNTGELFF. Written as DNA, the CDR3 is TGTGCCACCAGTGACCAAATCGGCCGGGAGGGGAACACCGGGGAGCTGTTTTTT.

The chain carries TRBV15 and TRBJ1-2, with D uncertain. Trimming took off 2 bases at V and 6 bases at J, with 13 bases between the two ends. Germline loops: CDR1 LNHNV, CDR2 YYDKDF (reference sequence). CDR3 length: 14 amino acids. DNA of the CDR3: TGTGCCACCAGCAGACTCCCGGAGGGAGATGGCTACACCTTC. It is translated as CATSRLPEGDGYTF.

The chain links TRBV4-1 to TRBJ2-2; no firm D call. This CDR3 has 14 residues. CDR1 is MGHRA, CDR2 YSYEKL, per germline. V lost 4 bases and J lost 3, with 9 bases in between. The CDR3 nucleotides read TGCGCCAGCAGCCCCCGAAGGGACACCGGGGAGCTGTTTTTT. Translated: CASSPRRDTGELFF.

This clonotype was seen only once. V gene TRBV10-2 combines with J gene TRBJ2-7; D remains unclear. V lost 8 bases and J lost 4, with 18 bases in between. Germline V CDR1 and CDR2: WSHSY, SAAADI. The CDR3 loop spans 14 amino acids. CDR3 amino acids: CASLQLGAYYEQYF. CDR3 bases: TGCGCCAGCTTGCAGCTGGGCGCATATTACGAGCAGTACTTC.

This clonotype came up many times. V usage is TRBV20-1 and J usage is TRBJ2-7; 7 positions match TRBD1. Germline V gene sequence: CDR1 DFQATT, CDR2 SNEGSKA (reference sequence). With 6 bases clipped from V and 6 bases from J, the junction kept 11 bases outside the gene matches. CDR3 length: 13 residues. The CDR3 reads CSARSTGQGEQYF. The CDR3 DNA reads TGCAGTGCCCGCTCGACAGGGCAAGGCGAGCAGTACTTC.

The rearrangement joins TRBV27 to TRBJ2-7; TRBD1 is a possible D gene (5 bases). Trimming pared 6 bases from V and 2 bases from J, leaving 26 bases between. This CDR3 has 18 amino acids. Germline V lookup: CDR1 MNHEY, CDR2 SMNVEV (reference sequence). This CDR3 is CASSPPAPWGRQPYEQYF. CDR3 DNA: TGTGCCAGCAGCCCCCCTGCCCCCTGGGGCAGGCAGCCCTACGAGCAGTACTTC.

This clonotype was counted between two and nine times. This rearrangement joins TRBV7-4 to TRBJ1-5; D is unclear. V shed 3 bases and J shed 0 bases, with 27 bases lying between them. CDR3 length: 21 residues. Germline CDR1 and CDR2: SGHVT and SQSDAQ. CDR3 coding DNA: TGTGCCAGCAGCTTTGGTATCCCGCCCCGCGGGAGGACGACTAGCAATCAGCCCCAGCATTTT. Amino acids: CASSFGIPPRGRTTSNQPQHF.

The chain is built from TRBV5-1 and TRBJ2-2; 12 bases are shared with TRBD2. Germline loops: CDR1 SGHRS, CDR2 YFSETQ. This CDR3 comprises 19 residues. The V and J ends lost 2 bases and 0 bases, in that order; junction bases with no gene match: 8. The CDR3 spells CASSFTTSGRAANTGELFF. CDR3 DNA sequence: TGCGCCAGCAGCTTTACGACTAGCGGGAGAGCAGCGAACACCGGGGAGCTGTTTTTT. Based on the CDR3 plus reference TRBV5-1 and TRBJ2-2, the full variable domain is KAGVTQTPRYLIKTRGQQVTLSCSPISGHRSVSWYQQTPGQGLQFLFEYFSETQRNKGNFPGRFSGRQFSNSRSEMNVSTLELGDSALYLCASSFTTSGRAANTGELFFGEGSRLTVL.

The rearrangement uses TRBV4-1 and TRBJ2-2, with D uncertain. Trimming removed 4 bases at V and 8 bases at J, with 14 bases between. CDR3 length: 14 residues. Germline values: CDR1 MGHRA, CDR2 YSYEKL. The DNA of the CDR3 is TGCGCCAGCAGCCTTGGCGTCATAACTGGGGAGCTGTTTTTT. Its translation is CASSLGVITGELFF.

V usage is TRBV7-9 and J usage is TRBJ1-1; maybe TRBD1 (5 bases). The V end lost 4 bases, the J end lost 0 bases, and 12 bases lay between the germline ends. This CDR3 region has 15 residues. The germline V gene has CDR1 SEHNR and CDR2 FQNEAQ (reference sequence). This chain's CDR3 is CASSSQTAMNTEAFF. As DNA, the CDR3 is TGTGCCAGCAGCTCCCAGACAGCCATGAACACTGAAGCTTTCTTT.

This clonotype was recorded many times. The rearrangement joins TRBV29-1 to TRBJ1-1; D remains unclear. The germline V gene has CDR1 SQVTM and CDR2 ANQGSEA. CDR3 length: 8 amino acids. Trimming took off 6 bases at V and 6 bases at J, with 2 bases between the two ends. The CDR3 loop is CSVSEAFF. Here the CDR3 DNA reads TGCAGCGTGTCTGAAGCTTTCTTT.

This clonotype was counted a few times. This chain uses TRBV12-3 or TRBV12-4 with TRBJ1-5, with D possibly TRBD1 on 5 matching bases. Trimming left V 2 bases short and J 7 bases short, with 12 bases between. CDR3 length: 14 amino acids. CDR3 nucleotide sequence: TGTGCCAGCAGTTTACAGGGCCTGGCACAGCCCCAGCATTTT. Encoded protein: CASSLQGLAQPQHF.

A few counts support this clonotype. The chain couples TRBV4-3 to TRBJ2-2; 8 bases are shared with TRBD2. The CDR3 length is 16 residues. V was pared by 4 bases and J by 4 bases, with 8 bases of the junction left unmatched. Looked up from germline, CDR1 is LGHNA and CDR2 is YSLEER. CDR3 nucleotide sequence: TGCGCCAGCAGCCTACGGACTAGCCGCGCCACCGGGGAGCTGTTTTTT. Its translation is CASSLRTSRATGELFF.

This clonotype was observed a handful of times. The rearrangement links TRBV20-1 to TRBJ2-5; 11 bases are shared with TRBD2. CDR1 and CDR2 (germline): DFQATT, SNEGSKA (reference sequence). The CDR3 loop spans 14 amino acids. V gave up 2 bases and J gave up 4 bases; unmatched junction bases: 3. CDR3: CSARPGTSGETQYF. The DNA for the CDR3 is TGCAGTGCTAGACCCGGGACTAGCGGAGAGACCCAGTACTTC.

The J gene is TRBJ2-2, the V gene TRBV28; D call uncertain. The CDR3 loop spans 13 amino acids. CDR1 MDHEN and CDR2 SYDVKM come from the germline V gene. Trimming cost V 3 bases and J 6 bases, with 8 bases left between them. DNA for the CDR3: TGTGCCAGCAGTTTCTCACTTGCCGGGGAGCTGTTTTTT. It specifies CASSFSLAGELFF.

The chain links TRBV10-3 to TRBJ2-5; a possible D gene is TRBD1 (5 bases). Trimming shortened V by 3 bases and J by 5 bases, and 7 bases separated the two germline ends. The CDR3 has 12 residues. The germline V gene encodes CDR1 ENHRY and CDR2 SYGVKD. CDR3 in DNA: TGTGCCATCAGTGATAAGGGGGAGACCCAGTACTTC. Translating gives CAISDKGETQYF.

This clonotype was seen a handful of times. The chain uses TRBV5-5 and TRBJ1-3, with TRBD1 matching 8 bases. The germline gives CDR1 SGHKS, CDR2 YYEKEE (reference sequence). The CDR3 runs 15 residues. After removal of 5 bases from V and 2 bases from J, the junction contained 6 bases not matched to a gene. CDR3 sequence (DNA): TGTGCCAGCAGGTCCCAGGGGGCGGCTGGAAACACCATATATTTT. Translated: CASRSQGAAGNTIYF.

Many counts were recorded for this clonotype. This chain uses TRBV29-1 with TRBJ2-7; 8 nucleotides align to TRBD2. CDR1 is SQVTM and CDR2 is ANQGSEA in the germline V gene. Trimming at V came to 3 bases and at J to 0 bases, leaving 1 base not matched to a gene. The CDR3 extends over 13 amino acids. The CDR3 spells CSVESGSSYEQYF. In DNA, the CDR3 is TGCAGCGTTGAGAGCGGGAGCTCCTACGAGCAGTACTTC.

The V and J genes are TRBV10-2 and TRBJ1-4; tentative D call: TRBD1 (6 bases). Trimming pared 10 bases from V and 8 bases from J, leaving 17 bases between. Germline V gene sequence: CDR1 WSHSY, CDR2 SAAADI. CDR3 length equals 13 residues. In nucleotides, the CDR3 is TGCGCCATCGAAGGGGGTGGAGGGGAAAAACTGTTTTTT. This sequence encodes CAIEGGGGEKLFF.

The chain has TRBV27 and TRBJ2-7; 7 bases line up with TRBD2. The CDR3 is made up of 14 amino acids. V was pared by 6 bases and J by 7 bases, with 12 bases of the junction left unmatched. Germline CDR1 and CDR2: MNHEY and SMNVEV (reference sequence). CDR3 residues: CASRGLAGASEQYF. The CDR3 region has the DNA TGTGCCAGCAGGGGCCTTGCGGGAGCAAGTGAGCAGTACTTC.

The chain combines TRBV12-3 or TRBV12-4 with TRBJ2-4; 8 nucleotides align to TRBD2. The CDR3 spans 14 residues. V lost 5 bases and J lost 5; bases outside the gene matches: 5. The CDR3 sequence: CASSPAGVENIQYF. DNA of the CDR3: TGTGCCAGCAGTCCAGCGGGGGTTGAAAACATTCAGTACTTC.

This clonotype was seen many times. This chain's CDR3 is CASRRGLAGGPTYEQYF. The CDR3 DNA follows: TGTGCCAGCAGGCGGGGACTAGCGGGAGGGCCGACTTACGAGCAGTACTTC. The J gene is TRBJ2-7, the V gene TRBV6-1, with 16 bases identical to TRBD2. V gave up 6 bases and J gave up 4 bases; unmatched junction bases: 9. The CDR3 contains 17 residues. From germline, CDR1 is MNHNS and CDR2 SASEGT.

In its sample, this clonotype was seen many times. The chain carries TRBV15 and TRBJ1-1; D ambiguous. Germline-derived CDR1 and CDR2 are LNHNV and YYDKDF (reference sequence). The CDR3 has 14 amino acids. The V end was cut by 1 base, the J end by 1 base, with 7 bases between. Written as DNA, the CDR3 is TGTGCCACCAGCAGAGTTTATCGGAACACTGAAGCTTTCTTT. Its translation: CATSRVYRNTEAFF.

A few counts support this clonotype. The chain has TRBV20-1 and TRBJ1-1; TRBD1 aligns across 9 bases. The CDR3 sequence is 13 residues long. The germline CDR1 and CDR2 sequences are DFQATT and SNEGSKA (reference sequence). The trim removed 7 bases at V and 8 bases at J, leaving 11 bases unmatched. As DNA, the CDR3 is TGCAGTGGGGGGACAGGGTACAGGGTCGAAGCTTTCTTT. This sequence encodes CSGGTGYRVEAFF.

This clonotype was recorded a few times. The chain employs TRBV12-3 or TRBV12-4 and TRBJ2-5, with D perhaps matching TRBD1 (6 bases). This CDR3 region has 13 residues. Deletions cut 6 bases from V and 9 bases from J, with 17 bases between. This CDR3 is CASRMDSHRAQYF. The DNA of the CDR3 is TGTGCCAGCAGGATGGACAGCCATCGGGCCCAGTACTTC.

This clonotype has a handful of counts. The rearrangement links TRBV6-2 or TRBV6-3 to TRBJ2-7; 8 bases are shared with TRBD1. V trimming: 7 bases; J trimming: 13 bases; junction bases outside the gene matches: 15. There are 13 residues in the CDR3. From germline, CDR1 is MNHEY and CDR2 SVGEGT. The CDR3 protein is CASTLIRTGPYYF. The CDR3 coding sequence is TGTGCCAGCACCTTAATAAGGACAGGGCCGTATTACTTC.

Many counts were recorded for this clonotype. The V gene is TRBV27, the J gene TRBJ2-7; the match to TRBD2 covers 7 bases. The V gene end was trimmed by 5 bases and the J gene end by 4 bases; junction bases not matched to a gene: 5. The CDR3 spans 13 residues. Germline V gene data show CDR1 as MNHEY and CDR2 as SMNVEV (reference sequence). The CDR3 DNA sequence: TGTGCCAGCAGTCTGGGGGGGAATTACGAGCAGTACTTC. Translation gives CASSLGGNYEQYF.

This clonotype was recorded many times. The chain carries TRBV10-3 and TRBJ2-5, with TRBD1 as a possible D gene (5 bases). Trimming took 3 bases from V and 2 from J, leaving 22 bases between them. Germline V gene data show CDR1 as ENHRY and CDR2 as SYGVKD. The length of the CDR3 is 18 residues. The CDR3 DNA reads as TGTGCCATCAGTGATCCCCGCAGGGTTGTAACGTCACAAGAGACCCAGTACTTC. Protein product: CAISDPRRVVTSQETQYF.